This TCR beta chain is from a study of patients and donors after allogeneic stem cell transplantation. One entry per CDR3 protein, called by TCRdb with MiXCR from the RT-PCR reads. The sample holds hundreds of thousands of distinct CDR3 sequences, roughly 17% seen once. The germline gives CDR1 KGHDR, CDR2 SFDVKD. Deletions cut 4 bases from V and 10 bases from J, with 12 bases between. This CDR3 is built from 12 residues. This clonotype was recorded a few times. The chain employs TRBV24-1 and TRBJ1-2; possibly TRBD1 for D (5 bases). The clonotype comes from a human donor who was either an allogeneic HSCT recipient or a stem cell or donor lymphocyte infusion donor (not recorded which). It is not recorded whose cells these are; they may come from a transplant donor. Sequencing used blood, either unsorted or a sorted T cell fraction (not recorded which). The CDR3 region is CATSEPTGVYTF. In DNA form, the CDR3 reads TGTGCCACCAGTGAACCCACAGGAGTCTACACCTTC.